These 26 T cell receptor beta chains were sequenced from one sample in a study of T cells after posttransplantation cyclophosphamide. Sequenced by immunoSEQ multiplex PCR; TCRdb stores in-frame clones only, minus some. The sample holds 40,000 or so clones, and no clone turns up only once. Sample: PBMCs. The source of these receptors is a man aged 25-40 years in good health and a related stem cell transplant donor.

This clone was counted between two and nine times. This sequence joins TRBV7-2 and TRBJ1-2; D is undetermined. The CDR3 is 16 amino acids. Between the trimmed V and J ends, which lost 2 bases and 0 bases, there was a span of 13 bases. CDR1 and CDR2 (germline): SGHTA, FQGNSA. The CDR3 coding sequence is TGTGCCAGCAGCTTAAGGTCGCAGAGAGCTAACTATGGCTACACCTTC. Its translation: CASSLRSQRANYGYTF.

Many counts were recorded for this clone. V usage is TRBV2 and J usage is TRBJ1-5, with D perhaps TRBD1 (5 bases). The CDR3 runs 12 residues. Germline V gene lookup returns CDR1 SNHLY and CDR2 FYNNEI. Trimming left V 6 bases short and J 7 bases short, with 10 bases between. The CDR3: CASRQGGQPQHF. The DNA of the CDR3 is TGTGCCAGCAGGCAGGGTGGACAGCCCCAGCATTTT. Full variable domain (outside the CDR3, taken from reference TRBV2 and TRBJ1-5): EPEVTQTPSHQVTQMGQEVILRCVPISNHLYFYWYRQILGQKVEFLVSFYNNEISEKSEIFDDQFSVERPDGSNFTLKIRSTKLEDSAMYFCASRQGGQPQHFGDGTRLSIL.

For the CDR3, the DNA is TGTGCCAGCAGTGAAAGGGGTAGGACTGAAGCTTTCTTT. Translation gives CASSERGRTEAFF. V and J are TRBV6-1 and TRBJ1-1, with D maybe TRBD1 (5 bases). Germline V CDR1 and CDR2: MNHNS, SASEGT. The ends were cut back, 2 bases at V and 5 bases at J, with 9 bases in the middle. The CDR3 is 13 amino acids.

In this sample, this clone turned up many times. This chain connects TRBV4-3 to TRBJ2-7; the D gene is possibly TRBD1 (6 bases). The V gene lost 0 bases and the J gene lost 1 base, with 10 bases spanning the gap. Germline-derived CDR1 and CDR2 are LGHNA and YSLEER. The CDR3 runs 15 residues. The CDR3 spells CASSQDGGWSYEQYF. Written as DNA, the CDR3 is TGCGCCAGCAGCCAAGATGGGGGCTGGTCCTACGAGCAGTACTTC.

This clone was recorded a few times. The chain links TRBV24-1 to TRBJ1-5; a possible D gene is TRBD1 (6 bases). The V end lost 5 bases, the J end lost 5 bases, and 9 bases lay between the germline ends. CDR1 KGHDR and CDR2 SFDVKD come from the germline V gene. This CDR3 comprises 13 residues. CDR3 loop: CATSGQAHQPQHF. The CDR3 DNA reads as TGTGCCACCAGTGGACAGGCGCATCAGCCCCAGCATTTT.

This clone was detected many times. This chain links TRBV6-5 with TRBJ1-2, with TRBD1 as a possible D gene (5 bases). Trimming removed 0 bases from V and 2 bases from J, with 7 bases in between. The CDR3 consists of 14 residues. Germline V CDR1 and CDR2: MNHEY, SVGAGI. The CDR3 loop reads CASSYSGLNYGYTF. The CDR3 DNA reads as TGTGCCAGCAGTTACTCGGGACTCAACTATGGCTACACCTTC.

This clone has at least ten counts. The V gene is TRBV6-5, the J gene TRBJ2-4; D may be TRBD1 (5 bases). CDR1 is MNHEY, CDR2 SVGAGI, per germline. This CDR3 is built from 16 residues. The germline V and J ends were trimmed by 2 bases and 3 bases, with 14 bases remaining between them. The CDR3 loop reads CASSYIGVGDKNIQYF. The CDR3 nucleotides are TGTGCCAGCAGTTACATAGGGGTCGGTGACAAAAACATTCAGTACTTC.

The chain joins TRBV7-2 to TRBJ1-2, with TRBD1 matching over 9 bases. Germline CDR1 and CDR2: SGHTA and FQGNSA. This CDR3 is built from 16 residues. V lost 5 bases, J lost 5 bases, and 12 bases stayed unmatched. CDR3 loop: CASSVRGGQGPYGYTF. DNA of the CDR3: TGTGCCAGCAGCGTTAGGGGCGGACAGGGGCCATATGGCTACACCTTC. Together with reference TRBV7-2 and TRBJ1-2, the CDR3 gives the full variable domain: GAGVSQSPSNKVTEKGKDVELRCDPISGHTALYWYRQSLGQGLEFLIYFQGNSAPDKSGLPSDRFSAERTGGSVSTLTIQRTQQEDSAVYLCASSVRGGQGPYGYTFGSGTRLTVV.

In this sample, this clone turned up many times. The rearrangement uses TRBV11-3 and TRBJ1-1, with D perhaps TRBD1 (5 bases). From germline, CDR1 is SGHNT and CDR2 YENEEA. The CDR3 is made up of 13 amino acids. Trimming shortened V by 5 bases and J by 6 bases, and 13 bases separated the two germline ends. The CDR3 bases are TGTGCCAGCAGCCCCCGGTCGGGGGCTGAAGCTTTCTTT. It translates to CASSPRSGAEAFF.

At least ten counts were recorded for this clone. The CDR3 DNA reads as TGTGCCAGCAGCGTTCGACAGGGGTCATCTGAAGCTTTCTTT. As protein: CASSVRQGSSEAFF. The chain joins TRBV9 to TRBJ1-1; 8 bases fit TRBD1. CDR1 and CDR2 from the germline V gene are SGDLS and YYNGEE. The CDR3 is made up of 14 amino acids. The trim removed 2 bases at V and 6 bases at J, leaving 6 bases unmatched.

This clone has only a few counts. The chain employs TRBV5-1 and TRBJ2-5; 7 bases align to TRBD1. The CDR3 runs to 15 residues. The V segment lost 3 bases and the J segment 5 bases; nucleotides outside the gene matches: 10. CDR1 and CDR2 (germline): SGHRS, YFSETQ. CDR3 sequence: CASSWGTEWWETQYF. The CDR3 DNA reads as TGCGCCAGCAGCTGGGGGACAGAGTGGTGGGAGACCCAGTACTTC.

This clone occurred many times. The rearrangement joins TRBV5-1 to TRBJ2-1; 9 bases align to TRBD2. CDR3 length: 14 amino acids. V lost 5 bases, J lost 10 bases, and 10 bases stayed unmatched. The germline V gene encodes CDR1 SGHRS and CDR2 YFSETQ. CDR3 sequence: CASRIPTSGGEQFF. CDR3 nucleotides: TGCGCCAGCAGGATCCCCACGAGCGGGGGGGAGCAGTTCTTC.

This clone was picked up many times. The chain is built from TRBV7-2 and TRBJ1-2, with D maybe TRBD1 (5 bases). CDR3 size: 14 residues. V was cut by 0 bases and J by 2 bases, with 7 bases left in between. Germline V gene data show CDR1 as SGHTA and CDR2 as FQGNSA. The CDR3 DNA follows: TGTGCCAGCAGCTTAGCGAAGGGGAACTATGGCTACACCTTC. This encodes CASSLAKGNYGYTF.

At least ten counts were recorded for this clone. The rearrangement joins TRBV19 to TRBJ1-1; a possible D gene is TRBD1 (5 bases). CDR1 is LNHDA, CDR2 SQIVND, per germline (reference sequence). This CDR3 contains 14 residues. Trimming removed 5 bases at V and 5 bases at J, with 15 bases between. The CDR3 bases are TGTGCCAGTAGTCCCCGGGGGTCGGTAACTGAAGCTTTCTTT. It translates to CASSPRGSVTEAFF.

The V gene is TRBV7-9, the J gene TRBJ2-5; the D gene is possibly TRBD2 (5 bases). Germline V lookup: CDR1 SEHNR, CDR2 FQNEAQ (reference sequence). CDR3 length equals 17 residues. Trimming pared 3 bases from V and 2 bases from J, leaving 19 bases between. The CDR3 nucleotides read TGTGCCAGCAGCTTTAAACATTCCAGGTCGGGGCAAGAGACCCAGTACTTC. Amino acid sequence: CASSFKHSRSGQETQYF.

In its sample, this clone was seen a few times. The CDR3 DNA reads TGTGCCACCAAGCCTATGCGTAGCACAGATACGCAGTATTTT. Translated, it gives CATKPMRSTDTQYF. V and J are TRBV15 and TRBJ2-3, with D hard to call. CDR1 is LNHNV and CDR2 is YYDKDF in the germline V gene (reference sequence). The CDR3 consists of 14 residues. The V gene lost 7 bases and the J gene lost 0 bases, with 11 bases spanning the gap.

This clone was picked up many times. The rearrangement joins TRBV6-1 to TRBJ1-1; 7 bases are shared with TRBD1. This CDR3 region has 14 residues. Germline loops: CDR1 MNHNS, CDR2 SASEGT. The junction had 2 bases not matched to a gene; V was cut back by 0 bases and J by 4 bases. This CDR3 reads CASSEATGTTEAFF. The CDR3 DNA is TGTGCCAGCAGTGAAGCGACAGGGACCACTGAAGCTTTCTTT.

This clone has a count of ten or more. The rearrangement joins TRBV7-8 to TRBJ2-2; D is unresolved. V lost 1 base to trimming and J lost 1 base, with 7 bases between them. Germline values: CDR1 SGHVS, CDR2 FQNEAQ. The CDR3 spans 15 residues. CDR3 sequence reads: CASSLGHLNTGELFF. CDR3 nucleotide sequence: TGTGCCAGCAGCTTAGGACACCTGAACACCGGGGAGCTGTTTTTT.

This chain links TRBV6-1 with TRBJ2-3, with a tentative D call TRBD1 (6 bases). Germline CDR1 reads MNHNS; CDR2 reads SASEGT. Trimming took off 5 bases at V and 0 bases at J, with 9 bases between the two ends. The CDR3 runs to 14 residues. This chain's CDR3 is CASSWGLSTDTQYF. CDR3 bases: TGTGCCAGCAGTTGGGGGCTAAGCACAGATACGCAGTATTTT.

This clone was recorded many times. Written as DNA, the CDR3 is TGCAGCGTTGAAGGCGGGGGAACAAATCGGGAGCAGTACTTC. It yields the protein CSVEGGGTNREQYF. The chain combines TRBV29-1 with TRBJ2-7; TRBD2 matches at 7 bases. The CDR3 totals 14 residues. V trimming: 1 base; J trimming: 7 bases; junction bases outside the gene matches: 10. Germline V gene sequence: CDR1 SQVTM, CDR2 ANQGSEA.

The chain couples TRBV20-1 to TRBJ2-7, with 8 bases matching TRBD1. This CDR3 is 11 amino acids long. Germline V CDR1 and CDR2: DFQATT, SNEGSKA (reference sequence). Trimming at V came to 6 bases and at J to 4 bases, leaving 2 bases not matched to a gene. This CDR3 is CSARTGYEQYF. CDR3 coding DNA: TGCAGTGCCAGGACAGGGTACGAGCAGTACTTC.

The table lists this clone with many counts. The chain links TRBV11-1 to TRBJ2-6; D not certain. Germline V gene data show CDR1 as SGHAT and CDR2 as FQDESV (reference sequence). CDR3 size: 15 residues. V was pared by 5 bases and J by 4 bases, with 12 bases between. This chain's CDR3 is CASSHLPRGANVLTF. As DNA, the CDR3 is TGTGCCAGCAGCCACCTTCCTAGGGGGGCCAACGTCCTGACTTTC.

The sample holds many counts of this clone. The rearrangement uses TRBV6-1 and TRBJ2-1; TRBD2 might be the D (6 bases). The CDR3 is made up of 14 amino acids. Germline CDR1 is MNHNS and CDR2 is SASEGT. With 4 bases removed from V and 10 bases from J, the gap between germline ends came to 17 bases. CDR3 sequence (DNA): TGTGCCAGCAGTGCGTCGGGACTGCGAGAAGAGCAGTTCTTC. It codes for CASSASGLREEQFF.

This clone was found many times. The CDR3 reads CARSFHLTGRDGYTF. The CDR3 DNA reads as TGTGCCAGAAGCTTCCACCTGACAGGGAGAGATGGCTACACCTTC. The V call is TRBV5-3, the J call TRBJ1-2, with 7 bases aligning to TRBD1. Being an ORF, TRBV5-3 has a function that is uncertain. Unmatched junction bases numbered 10, after V lost 2 bases and J lost 6 bases. The CDR3 extends over 15 amino acids.

V gene TRBV11-3 combines with J gene TRBJ2-3, with D tentatively TRBD2 (5 bases). CDR1 is SGHNT, CDR2 YENEEA, per germline. The length of the CDR3 is 16 residues. Trimming removed 4 bases from V and 0 bases from J, with 14 bases in between. The CDR3 spells CASSSGTRPSTDTQYF. The DNA for the CDR3 is TGTGCCAGCAGCTCGGGAACTAGGCCTAGCACAGATACGCAGTATTTT.

This clone was recorded at least ten times. The chain recombines TRBV27 with TRBJ1-4; a weak D match, TRBD1 (5 bases). The germline V gene encodes CDR1 MNHEY and CDR2 SMNVEV (reference sequence). V was pared by 5 bases and J by 0 bases, with 19 bases between. The CDR3 loop spans 18 amino acids. As DNA, the CDR3 is TGTGCCAGCAGTCCTCTCCTTATGGGGGGAGCAACTAATGAAAAACTGTTTTTT. Protein product: CASSPLLMGGATNEKLFF.